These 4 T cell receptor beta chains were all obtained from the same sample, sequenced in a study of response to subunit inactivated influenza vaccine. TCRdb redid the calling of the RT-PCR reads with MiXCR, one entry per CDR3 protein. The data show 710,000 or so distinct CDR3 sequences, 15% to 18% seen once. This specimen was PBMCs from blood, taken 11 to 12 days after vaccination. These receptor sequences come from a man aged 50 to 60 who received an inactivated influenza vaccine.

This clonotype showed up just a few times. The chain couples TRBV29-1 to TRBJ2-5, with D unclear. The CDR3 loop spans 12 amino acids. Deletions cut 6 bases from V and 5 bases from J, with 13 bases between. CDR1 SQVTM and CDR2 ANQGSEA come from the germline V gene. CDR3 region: CSVVRAVETQYF. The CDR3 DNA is TGCAGCGTGGTACGGGCAGTCGAGACCCAGTACTTC.

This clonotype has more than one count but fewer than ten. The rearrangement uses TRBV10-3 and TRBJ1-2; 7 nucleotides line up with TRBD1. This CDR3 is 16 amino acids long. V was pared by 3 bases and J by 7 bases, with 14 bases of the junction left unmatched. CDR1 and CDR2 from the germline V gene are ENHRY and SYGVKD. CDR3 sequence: CAISDPKSQGVAGYTF. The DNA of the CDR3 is TGTGCCATCAGTGATCCTAAAAGCCAGGGGGTCGCTGGCTACACCTTC.

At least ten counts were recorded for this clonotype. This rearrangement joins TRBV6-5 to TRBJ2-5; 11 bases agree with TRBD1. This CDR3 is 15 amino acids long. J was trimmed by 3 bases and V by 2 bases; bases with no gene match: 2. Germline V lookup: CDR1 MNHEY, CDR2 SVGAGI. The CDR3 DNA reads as TGTGCCAGCAGTTACGGGACAGGGGGTAAAGAGACCCAGTACTTC. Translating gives CASSYGTGGKETQYF.

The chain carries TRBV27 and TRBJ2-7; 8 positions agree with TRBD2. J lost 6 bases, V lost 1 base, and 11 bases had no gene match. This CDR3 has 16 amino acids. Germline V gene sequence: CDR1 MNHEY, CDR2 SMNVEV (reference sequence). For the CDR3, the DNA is TGTGCCAGCAGTTTATTGGTCGGGAGGGCCCCTCTCGAGCAGTACTTC. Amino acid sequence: CASSLLVGRAPLEQYF.